Described below is a single T cell receptor beta chain sequence and its context. The antigen is undetermined. Sequencing used immunoSEQ multiplex PCR; TCRdb keeps in-frame clones, though not all of them. The sample has roughly 75,000 clones, approximately 90% seen once. The CDR3 contains 16 residues. Trimming removed 4 bases from V and 4 bases from J; junction bases left unmatched: 9. Germline CDR1 and CDR2: MNHNS and SASEGT. This specimen comes from a study of OX40 agonist ivuxolimab in advanced cancers. Findings and limits, study-wide: There was clonal expansion of CD4+ and CD8+ blood T cells by week 6 at 0.1 to 3.0 mg/kg.

The V and J genes are TRBV6-1 and TRBJ1-3; 8 positions match TRBD1. This sample comprised CD4+ or CD8+ T cells sorted from blood, obtained in a trial of the OX40 agonist ivuxolimab. The TCR originated in an adult with an advanced solid tumor such as melanoma, head and neck, liver or kidney cancer. The CDR3, as DNA: TGTGCCAGCAGTGGGACAGGGAGAACGGCCGGAAACACCATATATTTT. The encoded protein is CASSGTGRTAGNTIYF.